Included here is one T cell receptor (beta chain) sequence, with context. What it recognizes is unknown. The CDR3 end is not reached by the read, which stops 3 residues before it; the germline J gene fills it in. The data originate from a study of T cells in women clearing cervical HPV infection. Study-level results: CIN3+ cases had significantly higher TCR repertoire richness than controls, but evenness did not differ.

CDR3 length: 15 amino acids. The trim removed 6 bases at V and 0 bases at J, leaving 9 bases unmatched. Germline-derived CDR1 and CDR2 are DFQATT and SNEGSKA (reference sequence). TCRdb keeps only in-frame clones here, not all; method: immunoSEQ multiplex PCR. The sample's table shows under 25,000 clones. Sequencing input: blood buffy coat. The chain links TRBV20-1 to TRBJ1-1; 8 bases fit TRBD1. This TCR derives from a woman aged 18 to 75 with a cervical HPV16 infection that either progressed to CIN3+ or cleared (not recorded which). The CDR3 loop reads CSAEKDRVMNTEAFF. CDR3 DNA, as far as it was read: TGCAGTGCCGAGAAGGACAGGGTAATGAACACTGAA.